The rows below give T cell receptor beta chains drawn from one sample of a study of shared clonotypes between healthy human individuals. Only in-frame clones appear in the TCRdb table, and some are missing; sequencing was by immunoSEQ multiplex PCR. The table includes around 640,000 clones, 90% to 97% detected once. Sequences were obtained from naive CD8+ T cells sorted from blood. The receptors were gathered from a woman under 40 in good health. CDR3s include the opening cysteine and the closing phenylalanine or tryptophan. The D gene is left open where the match is weak. Rows may omit the clone size; those that give it use once, few, many or a size class.

clone size	V gene	D gene	J gene	CDR3 protein	CDR3 DNA
.	TRBV9	.	TRBJ2-7	CASNLAPDYEQYF	TGTGCCAGCAACCTAGCGCCTGACTACGAGCAGTACTTC
.	TRBV28	.	TRBJ2-2	CASSYQGDTGELFF	TGTGCCAGCAGTTATCAGGGTGACACCGGGGAGCTGTTTTTT
.	TRBV28	.	TRBJ1-2	CASSWVGFGYTF	TGTGCCAGCAGTTGGGTAGGGTTCGGCTACACCTTC
once	TRBV2	.	TRBJ2-1	CASSDFLDEQFF	TGTGCCAGCAGTGATTTTTTGGATGAGCAGTTCTTC
.	TRBV28	.	TRBJ2-3	CASSGPRAASTDTQYF	TGTGCCAGCAGTGGGCCGAGAGCAGCTAGCACAGATACGCAGTATTTT
.	TRBV5-1	.	TRBJ1-1	CASSFTDTQSFNTEAFF	TGCGCCAGCAGCTTTACCGACACGCAATCATTCAACACTGAAGCTTTCTTT
.	TRBV27	TRBD1	TRBJ2-5	CASRTGGTQYF	TGTGCCAGTAGGACAGGCGGGACCCAGTACTTC
.	TRBV19	TRBD1	TRBJ2-5	CASNSGGPQETQYF	TGTGCCAGTAACTCAGGGGGCCCTCAAGAGACCCAGTACTTC
.	TRBV11-2	TRBD1	TRBJ2-5	CASSLGDRLQETQYF	TGTGCCAGCAGCTTAGGGGACAGACTGCAAGAGACCCAGTACTTC
.	TRBV30	.	TRBJ1-5	CAWSLGQIGQPQHF	TGTGCCTGGAGTCTCGGACAGATAGGGCAGCCCCAGCATTTT
.	TRBV10-3	TRBD2	TRBJ2-3	CAIGALAGANTDTQYF	TGTGCCATCGGAGCACTAGCGGGAGCGAACACAGATACGCAGTATTTT
.	TRBV27	TRBD2	TRBJ2-7	CASSFASGEFSYEQYF	TGTGCCAGCAGTTTTGCTAGCGGAGAGTTCTCCTACGAGCAGTACTTC
.	TRBV7-8	TRBD2	TRBJ2-7	CASSTPTRGSGGHEQYF	TGTGCCAGCAGCACCCCTACCCGGGGTAGCGGGGGACACGAGCAGTACTTC
.	TRBV7-9	TRBD2	TRBJ2-3	CASSSYSGSLTDTQYF	TGTGCCAGCAGCTCCTATAGCGGGAGTCTCACAGATACGCAGTATTTT
.	TRBV7-9	.	TRBJ2-7	CASSPRHTGNIYEQYF	TGTGCCAGCAGCCCACGACATACGGGGAATATCTACGAGCAGTACTTC
.	TRBV28	.	TRBJ1-6	CASTWGTQNSPLHF	TGTGCCAGCACTTGGGGGACCCAAAATTCACCCCTCCACTTT
.	TRBV7-9	TRBD1	TRBJ2-1	CASSLGYGQGENEQFF	TGTGCCAGCAGCTTAGGGTACGGACAGGGTGAGAATGAGCAGTTCTTC
.	TRBV30	.	TRBJ2-7	CAWSTTGPTIRYF	TGTGCCTGGAGTACCACCGGGCCTACTATAAGGTACTTC
.	TRBV6-6	.	TRBJ2-1	CASSYSAGVGGEQFF	TGTGCCAGCAGTTACTCAGCAGGGGTCGGCGGTGAGCAGTTCTTC
.	TRBV10-2	.	TRBJ2-5	CASSQQETQYF	TGCGCCAGCAGTCAACAAGAGACCCAGTACTTC
.	TRBV18	TRBD1	TRBJ1-5	CASSPPGQGAAGNQPQHF	TGTGCCAGCTCACCCCCGGGACAGGGGGCGGCGGGCAATCAGCCCCAGCATTTT
.	TRBV27	TRBD2	TRBJ2-1	CASRPLAGRYNEQFF	TGTGCCAGCAGGCCTCTAGCGGGACGTTACAATGAGCAGTTCTTC
.	TRBV16	.	TRBJ2-1	CASSQQHNDNEQFF	TGTGCCAGCAGCCAGCAGCACAACGACAATGAGCAGTTCTTC
.	TRBV19	TRBD1	TRBJ1-5	CASSTRDSLNQPQHF	TGTGCCAGTAGTACCCGGGACAGTTTGAATCAGCCCCAGCATTTT
.	TRBV7-9	.	TRBJ1-1	CASSRATSEAFF	TGTGCCAGCAGCCGAGCGACTAGTGAAGCTTTCTTT
.	TRBV5-5	TRBD1	TRBJ2-1	CASSYETGKDEQFF	TGTGCCAGCAGCTACGAGACAGGGAAAGATGAGCAGTTCTTC
once	TRBV7-5	.	TRBJ2-1	CVRSLALKGAGGNEQFF	TGTGTCAGAAGCTTAGCCCTCAAGGGGGCCGGGGGCAATGAGCAGTTCTTC
.	TRBV6-4	.	TRBJ2-1	CASSEFAGDEQFF	TGTGCCAGCAGTGAGTTCGCAGGGGATGAGCAGTTCTTC
.	TRBV19	.	TRBJ2-1	CASSFGGPNNEQFF	TGTGCCAGTAGTTTCGGGGGGCCGAACAATGAGCAGTTCTTC
.	TRBV27	.	TRBJ1-4	CASSPSRGANEKLFF	TGTGCCAGCAGTCCCTCTAGGGGTGCTAATGAAAAACTGTTTTTT
once	TRBV7-8	.	TRBJ2-1	CASSSVSYNEQFF	TGTGCCAGCAGCTCCGTATCCTACAATGAGCAGTTCTTC
once	TRBV5-1	.	TRBJ1-2	CASSSHGASNYGYTF	TGCGCCAGCAGCTCCCACGGGGCCTCTAACTATGGCTACACCTTC